Detailed here is one TCR beta chain. The data derive from a study of blood T cell repertoires in COVID-19. Study at large: Acute-phase and convalescent COVID-19 samples originated in the United States, Italy and Spain. Sample material is recorded as cDNA or gDNA derived from T cells, B-cell-depleted T cells, or PBMCs.

Authors' methods: Nucleated cell number was recorded as an estimate derived from reference gene primer amplification. The data were produced by immunoSEQ multiplex PCR, yet TCRdb's version contains in-frame clones alone and is incomplete. Clone size and the V and J calls come from that table; the DNA yielded D and trimming. In the table there are 260,000 or so clones, 88% of which are singletons. The germline V gene encodes CDR1 SQVTM and CDR2 ANQGSEA. Trimming removed 5 bases from V and 8 bases from J; junction bases left unmatched: 11. The CDR3 has 13 residues. The V and J genes are TRBV29-1 and TRBJ1-2; 7 nucleotides line up with TRBD1. Sequencing was performed on peripheral blood. The receptor comes from a man younger than 35 with active or convalescent COVID-19. This CDR3 reads CSVTSTGDGGYTF. The DNA of the CDR3 is TGCAGCGTTACAAGTACAGGGGACGGGGGCTACACCTTC.